This T cell receptor beta chain was profiled in a study of T cell repertoires in cytomegalovirus infection. For the study at large: Public TCR beta signatures provided an indication of both CMV infection and a matching HLA type.

TCRdb itself ran the reads through MiXCR, one entry per CDR3 protein. The table lists fewer than 300,000 distinct CDR3 sequences, roughly 23% of them singletons, with around 13% in the top ten. Study-wide findings and caveats: It was HLA-C-restricted CMV-specific TCR beta clonotypes that dominated the response ex vivo.

Remarks on this clonotype: Antigen: not known.

This receptor was taken from a human donor in good health (CMV status not recorded). Some clones in this sample may be carry-over from other donors' samples. Specimen: PBMCs.

The CDR3 here is CASRNRLSNQPQHF. The CDR3, as DNA: TGTGCCAGCAGAAACAGGTTAAGCAATCAGCCCCAGCATTTT. This chain uses TRBV6-2 or TRBV6-3 with TRBJ1-5; TRBD1 is a possible D gene (5 bases). CDR1 is MNHEY, CDR2 SVGEGT, per germline. The CDR3 consists of 14 residues. Trimming stripped 6 bases from V and 1 base from J, with 10 bases between.